This TCR beta chain appears in the sequencing data of a study of shared clonotypes between healthy human individuals. A note on this clone: Its antigen is unidentified.

Only Caucasian adults living in Nashville, Tennessee served as donors. Findings and limits, study-wide: Clonotypes shared by all four donors outscored non-shared clonotypes in generation probability.

There are 15 residues in the CDR3. Trimming removed 3 bases from V and 4 bases from J, with 13 bases in between. Germline CDR1 reads KGHSH; CDR2 reads LQKENI. It was across several immunoSEQ plates that each subset's genomic DNA was evenly split. This table comes from immunoSEQ multiplex PCR, and its TCRdb copy is limited to in-frame clones, with some not included. The repertoire has about 1 million clones, roughly 70% of them found once; the top ten carry about 1.5%. This chain joins TRBV18 and TRBJ1-5; possible D gene TRBD1, 5 bases. What was sequenced was memory CD4+ T cells sorted from blood. Subset defined: CD45RA-negative fraction. This sequence was found in a man between 18 and 29 years old in good health. Here the CDR3 reads CASSPQGQDNQPQHF. CDR3 bases: TGTGCCAGCTCACCGCAGGGCCAGGATAATCAGCCCCAGCATTTT.